The T cell receptor beta chain described here comes from a study of a mutant IDH1 vaccine in newly diagnosed glioma (dated by TCRdb to about 2021). About the full investigation: In the chemotherapy-containing groups, vaccination started alongside temozolomide cycles, whereas in patients who had radiotherapy alone it started 4-6 weeks after radiotherapy. Six visits were used for peripheral blood collection: V03 (baseline), V05, V07, V10, V12 and V13. Of the 25 to 35 patients who were treated, about 62% were male and approximately 38% were female, and the mean age was about 37 years. Visit V12 was the week-35 safety follow-up and visit V13 was the week-47 end of study. Prior to enrollment, patients had been given standard therapy consisting of radiotherapy alone, temozolomide alone, or radiochemotherapy with temozolomide, with the combination given to most patients. Longitudinal TCRB deep sequencing was performed for some 25 treated patients wherever samples were available for exploratory analyses.

The germline V gene gives CDR1 as SGHRS and CDR2 as YFSETQ. For this chain, trimming is 5 bases at the V end and 3 bases at the J end, and the number of junction bases without a gene match is 2. The CDR3 runs 15 amino acids, cysteine and phenylalanine included. Only the CDR3 DNA stays, 45 bases, in frame from base 1. Study-level results and caveats: Selection of PBMC samples for TCRB deep sequencing was based on availability. Vaccine-induced immune responses across multiple MHC alleles were detected in roughly 94% of patients. The authors stated that sample limitations prevented analyses of patient blood samples from being reproduced. Pseudoprogression appeared unrelated to alterations in the top peripheral T cell clonotypes detected by TCRB sequencing.

Details on this clone: The specificity of this receptor is unknown. Base qualities are not at hand, and no much larger clone is one base apart.

Library creation used the immunoSEQ multiplex PCR assay. Rearranged TCR beta chain sequences were amplified using the hsTCRB Kit according to the manufacturer's protocol. TCRB libraries were sequenced on an Illumina MiSeq. Regarding the original processing steps: The kit vendor's proprietary platform handled demultiplexing, trimming and gene mapping. TCRdb re-hosts the immuneACCESS table, in-frame sequences only. Its copies lack some clones; in the studies checked, an unresolved V gene accounts for under half of them, and the cause for the rest is not known. V and J calls and clone size are as listed in that table; D and trimming were resolved from the DNA. This sample gives roughly 86,000 clones in total; 81% of them show up just once. Of the sample, roughly 5.2% falls within the top ten clones. In light of the paper, this sample's time point label describes: week 47, end of study. Each vaccine dose, consisting of 300 ug of a 20-mer mutant IDH1 peptide in Montanide, was administered subcutaneously with topical imiquimod. Eight vaccinations were administered to patients in weeks 1, 3, 5, 7, 11, 15, 19 and 23, corresponding to visits V03 through V10. Newly diagnosed WHO grade 3 or 4 IDH1-mutant astrocytomas showing loss of nuclear ATRX were present in the donors. The samples were drawn from NOA16, a multicentre, single-arm, open-label phase I trial in Germany that tested a mutant IDH1 peptide vaccine in humans for the first time. Genomic DNA for TCRB sequencing was isolated from EDTA blood with the DNeasy Blood and Tissue Kit.

The rearrangement joined TRBV5-1 to TRBJ2-2; the central 12 bases match TRBD2. This TCR was recovered from a man aged 40-49 years with glioma. This material consisted of PBMCs, taken from a glioma patient whose treatment included an IDH1 peptide vaccine. The DNA sequence is TGCGCCAGCAGTCTAGCGGGAGGGTACACCGGGGAGCTGTTTTTT. This encodes CASSLAGGYTGELFF.